This entry is about one T cell receptor beta chain. The data were obtained in a study of cytomegalovirus exposure and HLA in healthy donors. Germline values: CDR1 LNHDA, CDR2 SQIVND (reference sequence). The CDR3 contains 15 residues. V lost 3 bases, J lost 2 bases, and 4 bases stayed unmatched. Primers: 60 Vbeta forward and 13 Jbeta reverse. Method: immunoSEQ multiplex PCR; TCRdb's copy keeps in-frame clones and lacks some. This repertoire shows around 130,000 clones, 73% found once; its top ten account for 2.1%. The sample taken for sequencing was PBMCs. The TCR comes from a woman between 40 and 50 years old in good health and CMV-seropositive. This sequence joins TRBV19 and TRBJ1-3, with 7 bases lining up with TRBD1. The CDR3 region is CASSMKGGTGNTIYF. For the CDR3, the DNA is TGTGCCAGTAGTATGAAAGGGGGCACTGGAAACACCATATATTTT. Combining the CDR3 with reference TRBV19 and TRBJ1-3 gives the whole variable domain DGGITQSPKYLFRKEGQNVTLSCEQNLNHDAMYWYRQDPGQGLRLIYYSQIVNDFQKGDIAEGYSVSREKKESFPLTVTSAQKNPTAFYLCASSMKGGTGNTIYFGEGSWLTVV.